The 13 T cell receptor beta chains in this list originate from one sample, sequenced in a study of vaccination and CD4 T cells after COVID-19. No antigen has been identified for these receptors. The treatment was: approximately 9-day PBMC culture with coronavirus spike peptide pools or control peptides (ViraFEST assay). CD4+ T-cell collection from the unexposed donor predated the COVID-19 pandemic (2011-2018). The Oncomine TCR Beta short-read assay was applied to DNA of cultured CD4+ T cells. MiXCR was run by TCRdb on the PCR reads, yielding one entry per CDR3 protein. The table records under 3,000 distinct CDR3 sequences, about two fifths of them present only once. The sequenced sample consisted of CD4+ T cells from blood, cultured in vitro. The source of these receptors is a human donor in good health.

The chain joins TRBV5-1 to TRBJ2-5; D perhaps matches TRBD1 (5 bases). CDR1 is SGHRS, CDR2 YFSETQ, per germline. CDR3 length: 13 amino acids. V lost 3 bases and J 0 bases, leaving 6 bases between the germline ends. Here the CDR3 DNA reads TGCGCCAGCAGCTACAGGAACCAAGAGACCCAGTACTTC. It translates to CASSYRNQETQYF.

This clonotype was picked up a small number of times. The chain uses TRBV10-3 and TRBJ1-3; no clear D. Trimming removed 2 bases at V and 3 bases at J, with 8 bases between. Germline lookup yields CDR1 ENHRY and CDR2 SYGVKD. The CDR3 is made up of 14 amino acids. CDR3 in DNA: TGTGCCATCAGTGAGATCCAAATTGGAAACACCATATATTTT. Translation: CAISEIQIGNTIYF.

This clonotype came up a few times. The rearrangement links TRBV6-1 to TRBJ2-5; 8 bases are shared with TRBD2. The CDR3 runs 16 residues. The V and J ends lost 3 bases and 6 bases, in that order; junction bases with no gene match: 12. The germline CDR1 and CDR2 sequences are MNHNS and SASEGT. The CDR3 here is CASSDPLTSVSQTQYF. CDR3 bases: TGTGCCAGCAGTGACCCCCTGACTAGCGTTTCCCAGACCCAGTACTTC.

This chain uses TRBV10-3 with TRBJ1-1; a weak D match, TRBD1 (5 bases). The CDR3 totals 14 residues. Germline CDR1 reads ENHRY; CDR2 reads SYGVKD. The germline V and J ends were trimmed by 5 bases and 2 bases, with 12 bases remaining between them. CDR3 DNA: TGTGCCATCAGTAAATCGGGGCTAAACACTGAAGCTTTCTTT. Translation: CAISKSGLNTEAFF.

This clonotype was seen a handful of times. The genes are TRBV2 and TRBJ1-5; unclear D gene. This CDR3 region has 14 residues. CDR1 SNHLY and CDR2 FYNNEI come from the germline V gene. V lost 0 bases and J 7 bases, leaving 10 bases between the germline ends. CDR3 in amino acids: CASSEAAVGQPQHF. The CDR3 DNA reads as TGTGCCAGCAGTGAAGCAGCGGTCGGGCAGCCCCAGCATTTT.

This clonotype was detected only a few times. V gene TRBV10-3 combines with J gene TRBJ2-3; 12 bases align to TRBD2. This CDR3 contains 14 residues. Germline V CDR1 and CDR2: ENHRY, SYGVKD. Losses at the gene ends were 6 bases for V and 5 bases for J; bases not matched to a gene: 3. CDR3 DNA sequence: TGTGCCATCAGGCCGGGACTAGCGGGAGATACGCAGTATTTT. This gives the protein CAIRPGLAGDTQYF.

The chain couples TRBV7-9 to TRBJ2-5, with D perhaps matching TRBD2 (6 bases). Germline CDR1 reads SEHNR; CDR2 reads FQNEAQ (reference sequence). This CDR3 has 16 residues. Between the trimmed V and J ends, which lost 2 bases and 5 bases, there was a span of 18 bases. The CDR3 spells CASSLLESGERETQYF. The CDR3 DNA is TGTGCCAGCAGCTTATTAGAGTCGGGGGAGAGGGAGACCCAGTACTTC.

This clonotype rates as medium-sized. The rearrangement links TRBV7-6 to TRBJ1-5; 7 bases align to TRBD1. CDR1 is SGHVS and CDR2 is FNYEAQ in the germline V gene. The CDR3 has 13 amino acids. V lost 5 bases and J lost 7; bases outside the gene matches: 5. The CDR3 loop reads CASSPQGSQPQHF. CDR3 in DNA: TGTGCCAGCAGCCCACAGGGGTCCCAGCCCCAGCATTTT.

This clonotype was observed a few times. The chain is built from TRBV7-2 and TRBJ1-1; weak D call: TRBD1 (5 bases). This CDR3 contains 13 residues. In germline, CDR1 is SGHTA, CDR2 FQGNSA. V lost 4 bases and J lost 5, with 11 bases in between. Written as DNA, the CDR3 is TGTGCCAGCAGCTCCGACAGAAGGACTGAAGCTTTCTTT. It yields the protein CASSSDRRTEAFF.

The chain couples TRBV5-6 to TRBJ1-2; 7 bases are a match to TRBD1. This CDR3 is built from 15 residues. In germline, CDR1 is SGHDT, CDR2 YYEEEE. V gave up 0 bases and J gave up 2 bases; unmatched junction bases: 4. CDR3 DNA sequence: TGTGCCAGCAGCTTGGCCCTGGGACAGAACTATGGCTACACCTTC. The encoded protein is CASSLALGQNYGYTF. The full variable domain, in which reference TRBV5-6 and TRBJ1-2 provide the parts outside the CDR3, is DAGVTQSPTHLIKTRGQQVTLRCSPKSGHDTVSWYQQALGQGPQFIFQYYEEEERQRGNFPDRFSGHQFPNYSSELNVNALLLGDSALYLCASSLALGQNYGYTFGSGTRLTVV.

V is TRBV6-1 and J is TRBJ1-4, with D unresolved. Trimming took 3 bases from V and 7 from J, leaving 9 bases between them. CDR3 length: 13 amino acids. Germline V gene lookup returns CDR1 MNHNS and CDR2 SASEGT. The CDR3 loop is CASSEQHGEKLFF. The CDR3 DNA sequence: TGTGCCAGCAGTGAGCAGCACGGTGAAAAACTGTTTTTT.

This sequence joins TRBV20-1 and TRBJ2-2; no reliable D call. Germline values: CDR1 DFQATT, CDR2 SNEGSKA (reference sequence). The CDR3 loop spans 11 amino acids. V shed 5 bases and J shed 6 bases, with 7 bases lying between them. CDR3 region: CSAFSPGELFF. CDR3 coding DNA: TGCAGTGCTTTTTCCCCCGGGGAGCTGTTTTTT.

The chain recombines TRBV5-1 with TRBJ2-5, with a tentative D call TRBD2 (6 bases). Looked up from germline, CDR1 is SGHRS and CDR2 is YFSETQ. Trimming left V 2 bases short and J 1 base short, with 12 bases between. This CDR3 region has 15 residues. The CDR3 is CASSFLSGLQETQYF. The CDR3 DNA reads as TGCGCCAGCAGCTTTTTATCGGGACTCCAAGAGACCCAGTACTTC.